The 18 T cell receptor beta chains below come from one sample, sequenced in a study of CXCR3-negative and CXCR3-positive naive CD8 T cells. Study-wide results and caveats: Researchers report that CXCR3-positive naive cells carry more hydrophobic TRB CDR3s than CXCR3-negative naive cells.

It was by 5' RACE with UMI labels that the TRB cDNA libraries were prepared. Using the 5' RACE reads, TCRdb records one entry per CDR3 protein without DNA. This sample's table has 100,000 to 150,000 distinct CDR3 sequences. These receptors' antigens are unknown. Sequencing used naive CXCR3+ CD8+ T cells from blood. Subset noted: CD45RO-CCR7+CD27+CD95- naive CD8+ T cells expressing CXCR3 (TNR3+). The receptors here all came from a human donor in good health. Some clones in this sample may be carry-over from other donors' samples.

The chain links TRBV13 to TRBJ2-2; the D gene TCRdb calls, TRBD1, cannot be checked with no DNA. This CDR3 has 16 amino acids. Germline V gene lookup returns CDR1 PRHDT and CDR2 FYEKMQ (reference sequence). The CDR3 sequence: CASSLRAGFDTGELFF. Combining the CDR3 with reference TRBV13 and TRBJ2-2 gives the whole variable domain AAGVIQSPRHLIKEKRETATLKCYPIPRHDTVYWYQQGPGQDPQFLISFYEKMQSDKGSIPDRFSAQQFSDYHSELNMSSLELGDSALYFCASSLRAGFDTGELFFGEGSRLTVL.

The rearrangement uses TRBV20-1 and TRBJ2-7; TCRdb's D gene call, TRBD2, goes unchecked for lack of DNA. Germline CDR1 reads DFQATT; CDR2 reads SNEGSKA (reference sequence). The CDR3 sequence is 15 residues long. CDR3 amino acids: CSARPGLSPYYEQYF.

The chain links TRBV5-1 to TRBJ2-7; TCRdb proposes TRBD2, but this gene call is untestable without DNA. The CDR3 totals 15 residues. Germline CDR1 SGHRS, CDR2 YFSETQ. This CDR3 reads CASSLDGGFSYEQYF.

The chain carries TRBV12-3 or TRBV12-4 and TRBJ2-5; TCRdb's D gene call, TRBD2, goes unchecked for lack of DNA. The CDR3 spans 14 residues. The CDR3 spells CASSFVAEQETQYF.

V and J are TRBV29-1 and TRBJ2-3; TCRdb picks TRBD2, but there is no DNA to check that call. The germline gives CDR1 SQVTM, CDR2 ANQGSEA. The CDR3 runs 16 residues. This chain's CDR3 is CSVPRGVAGGTDTQYF.

This chain links TRBV29-1 with TRBJ2-7. The CDR3 is made up of 12 amino acids. In germline, CDR1 is SQVTM, CDR2 ANQGSEA. Here the CDR3 reads CSVDEGKNEQYF.

The chain couples TRBV6-6 to TRBJ1-1; TCRdb picks TRBD1, but there is no DNA to check that call. The CDR3 covers 17 residues. The germline V gene has CDR1 MNHNY and CDR2 SVGAGI (reference sequence). The CDR3 sequence: CASTATGIIAINTEAFF.

The J gene is TRBJ2-7, the V gene TRBV4-1; TCRdb lists TRBD1, though no DNA is available to test this call. Germline V CDR1 and CDR2: MGHRA, YSYEKL. The CDR3 is 15 amino acids. This CDR3 is CASSQHRQGTGEQYF.

The chain has TRBV29-1 and TRBJ2-2; TCRdb designates TRBD1, a call that cannot be tested without DNA. This CDR3 is 14 amino acids long. Germline values: CDR1 SQVTM, CDR2 ANQGSEA. CDR3 loop: CSATPTGSRGELFF.

The chain combines TRBV27 with TRBJ2-1; TCRdb picks TRBD1, but there is no DNA to check that call. The CDR3 is made up of 16 amino acids. Germline loops: CDR1 MNHEY, CDR2 SMNVEV (reference sequence). Here the CDR3 reads CASSLLGGDPYNEQFF.

The J gene is TRBJ2-1, the V gene TRBV25-1; TCRdb proposes TRBD1, but this gene call is untestable without DNA. The CDR3 totals 17 residues. Germline CDR1 reads MGHDK; CDR2 reads SYGVNS. The CDR3 loop reads CASSEYSGGESYNEQFF.

The rearrangement joins TRBV29-1 to TRBJ1-2; TCRdb designates TRBD1, a call that cannot be tested without DNA. The CDR3 extends over 15 amino acids. Germline CDR1 is SQVTM and CDR2 is ANQGSEA. The CDR3 reads CSALPRDTERSGYTF.

The genes are TRBV28 and TRBJ2-7. Germline V gene lookup returns CDR1 MDHEN and CDR2 SYDVKM. The CDR3 extends over 15 amino acids. Here the CDR3 reads CASSLSLSGSYEQYF.

V is TRBV2 and J is TRBJ2-7; TCRdb proposes TRBD2, but this gene call is untestable without DNA. Germline lookup yields CDR1 SNHLY and CDR2 FYNNEI. This CDR3 spans 16 amino acids. CDR3 residues: CASSESGGLTFYEQYF.

The V call is TRBV12-3 or TRBV12-4, the J call TRBJ1-1. CDR3 length: 12 amino acids. CDR3 protein: CASSFGWIEAFF.

This rearrangement joins TRBV29-1 to TRBJ2-7; TCRdb calls TRBD1, which cannot be checked without DNA. Germline loops: CDR1 SQVTM, CDR2 ANQGSEA. The CDR3 consists of 13 residues. CDR3 loop: CSVTGDSSYEQYF.

This sequence joins TRBV7-9 and TRBJ2-3; the D call from TCRdb, TRBD2, cannot be confirmed without DNA. Germline loops: CDR1 SEHNR, CDR2 FQNEAQ (reference sequence). The CDR3 consists of 14 residues. CDR3 amino acids: CASSLGEDRGSQYF.

The chain uses TRBV21-1 and TRBJ2-1. TRBV21-1 is deemed a pseudogene. The CDR3 is 15 residues long. CDR3 in amino acids: CVSSKVTGSYNEQFF.